This T cell receptor beta chain was sequenced for a study of T cells after yellow fever vaccination. TCRdb analysed the 5' RACE reads with MiXCR anew, one entry per CDR3 protein. The repertoire consists of more than 250,000 distinct CDR3 sequences, with 6.5% to 8.5% occurring once and the leading ten covering roughly a sixth. V gave up 2 bases and J gave up 1 base, with 10 bases separating them. CDR1 and CDR2 (germline): ENHRY, SYGVKD. CDR3 length equals 15 residues. Sample: PBMCs, taken approximately 47 days after the first yellow fever vaccination. The origin of this receptor is a man younger than 30 who received the YFV17D yellow fever vaccine. The chain uses TRBV10-3 and TRBJ2-3, with D perhaps TRBD1 (6 bases). The CDR3 sequence is CAISERGTGTDTQYF. The CDR3 nucleotides read TGTGCCATCAGTGAGAGGGGGACCGGCACAGATACGCAGTATTTT.